This passage covers 27 T cell receptor beta chains from one sample sequenced in a study of vaccination and CD4 T cells after COVID-19. The Oncomine TCR Beta short-read assay generated sequence data from the DNA of cultured CD4+ T cells. TCRdb redid the calling of the PCR reads with MiXCR, one entry per CDR3 protein. The profile shows roughly 16,000 distinct CDR3 sequences, about 61% of them singletons. Their recognized antigens are unknown. Described treatment: roughly nine-day PBMC culture with coronavirus spike peptide pools or control peptides (ViraFEST assay). Sequencing was carried out using CD4+ T cells from blood, cultured in vitro. These TCRs come from a human donor who had recovered from COVID-19.

This clonotype has only a few counts. The chain employs TRBV20-1 and TRBJ2-3; D remains unclear. The V gene's germline CDR1 is DFQATT and CDR2 SNEGSKA (reference sequence). V lost 6 bases, J lost 6 bases, and 10 bases lay in between. The CDR3 is 11 amino acids. This CDR3 reads CSAGYVDTQYF. The CDR3 DNA follows: TGCAGTGCCGGTTATGTCGATACGCAGTATTTT.

This clonotype is labeled as medium-sized. In DNA form, the CDR3 reads TGTGCCGTTGGTAGCGGGAGATCCGGGGAGCTGTTTTTT. Encoded protein: CAVGSGRSGELFF. The V and J genes are TRBV7-9 and TRBJ2-2; 9 positions agree with TRBD2. Losses at the gene ends were 11 bases for V and 6 bases for J; bases not matched to a gene: 7. The germline CDR1 and CDR2 sequences are SEHNR and FQNEAQ (reference sequence). The CDR3 has 13 residues.

This chain joins TRBV2 and TRBJ1-6, with D tentatively TRBD1 (5 bases). The CDR3 is 13 residues long. CDR1 is SNHLY and CDR2 is FYNNEI in the germline V gene. V lost 3 bases to trimming and J lost 10 bases, with 10 bases between them. CDR3 sequence (DNA): TGTGCCAGCAGTGATGCGGGGGTCTCACCCCTCCACTTT. Residues: CASSDAGVSPLHF.

The gene calls are TRBV20-1 and TRBJ1-1, with D tentatively TRBD1 (6 bases). The CDR3 length is 13 residues. Germline lookup yields CDR1 DFQATT and CDR2 SNEGSKA (reference sequence). The V end lost 0 bases, the J end lost 4 bases, and 9 bases lay between the germline ends. The CDR3 DNA sequence: TGCAGTGCTAGAGATCAGGGGCCCACTGAAGCTTTCTTT. Its protein product is CSARDQGPTEAFF.

The chain joins TRBV7-2 to TRBJ2-2, with 12 bases fitting TRBD2. The CDR3 is 16 residues long. The V gene end was trimmed by 3 bases and the J gene end by 6 bases; junction bases not matched to a gene: 5. CDR1 and CDR2 from the germline V gene are SGHTA and FQGNSA. CDR3 in amino acids: CASSLASGRASGELFF. DNA of the CDR3: TGTGCCAGCAGCTTGGCTAGCGGGAGGGCCTCCGGGGAGCTGTTTTTT.

The V call is TRBV10-1, the J call TRBJ2-3; 8 bases are shared with TRBD2. J gave up 0 bases and V 2 bases, and 4 bases lay outside the gene matches. There are 16 residues in the CDR3. The germline CDR1 and CDR2 sequences are WNHNN and SYGVQD (reference sequence). CDR3 sequence reads: CASSEKLAGSTDTQYF. CDR3 nucleotides: TGCGCCAGCAGTGAGAAGTTAGCGGGGAGCACAGATACGCAGTATTTT.

This clonotype has more than one count but fewer than ten. This sequence joins TRBV6-5 and TRBJ1-6, with a tentative D call TRBD1 (5 bases). Germline V CDR1 and CDR2: MNHEY, SVGAGI. V lost 2 bases, J lost 8 bases, and 13 bases lay in between. The CDR3 is 15 residues long. The DNA for the CDR3 is TGTGCCAGCAGTTACGTGGGGGGAGGAGATTCACCCCTCCACTTT. Amino acid sequence: CASSYVGGGDSPLHF.

The rearrangement links TRBV20-1 to TRBJ2-7; a weak D match, TRBD2 (6 bases). Germline V gene sequence: CDR1 DFQATT, CDR2 SNEGSKA (reference sequence). The CDR3 spans 14 residues. V was pared by 0 bases and J by 6 bases, with 15 bases between. Written as DNA, the CDR3 is TGCAGTGCTAGAGACCAAAGGCGGGGCTCCGAGCAGTACTTC. Protein product: CSARDQRRGSEQYF.

This clonotype has a handful of counts. The chain combines TRBV15 with TRBJ1-2, with a weak D call TRBD1 (6 bases). Germline V lookup: CDR1 LNHNV, CDR2 YYDKDF (reference sequence). The CDR3 is 15 residues long. Trimming removed 1 base at V and 7 bases at J, with 16 bases between. Written as DNA, the CDR3 is TGTGCCACCAGCAGAGCGCGGACAGAACGAGCTGGCTACACCTTC. It yields the protein CATSRARTERAGYTF.

A few counts support this clonotype. V gene TRBV20-1 combines with J gene TRBJ1-1; 7 nucleotides match TRBD1. The junction had 11 bases not matched to a gene; V was cut back by 6 bases and J by 4 bases. The length of the CDR3 is 14 residues. Looked up from germline, CDR1 is DFQATT and CDR2 is SNEGSKA (reference sequence). The CDR3 spells CSATLRQGGTEAFF. CDR3 sequence (DNA): TGCAGTGCAACCCTTAGACAGGGCGGCACTGAAGCTTTCTTT.

The CDR3: CASAGPGRPDEAFF. DNA for the CDR3: TGTGCCAGCGCGGGGCCCGGACGGCCGGATGAAGCTTTCTTT. The chain combines TRBV2 with TRBJ1-1, with a weak D call TRBD1 (5 bases). The CDR3 totals 14 residues. The ends were cut back, 8 bases at V and 7 bases at J, with 20 bases in the middle. Germline V CDR1 and CDR2: SNHLY, FYNNEI. The whole variable domain, filled in from reference TRBV2 and TRBJ1-1, reads EPEVTQTPSHQVTQMGQEVILRCVPISNHLYFYWYRQILGQKVEFLVSFYNNEISEKSEIFDDQFSVERPDGSNFTLKIRSTKLEDSAMYFCASAGPGRPDEAFFGQGTRLTVV.

This clonotype turned up a few times. This chain uses TRBV7-2 with TRBJ2-3, with 13 bases that match TRBD2. This CDR3 has 15 amino acids. Germline V gene sequence: CDR1 SGHTA, CDR2 FQGNSA. V lost 5 bases, J lost 5 bases, and 4 bases stayed unmatched. CDR3 coding DNA: TGTGCCAGCAGCAAACTAGCGGGAGGGCGAGATACGCAGTATTTT. It yields the protein CASSKLAGGRDTQYF. The entire variable domain, with the rest obtained from reference TRBV7-2 and TRBJ2-3, is as follows: GAGVSQSPSNKVTEKGKDVELRCDPISGHTALYWYRQSLGQGLEFLIYFQGNSAPDKSGLPSDRFSAERTGGSVSTLTIQRTQQEDSAVYLCASSKLAGGRDTQYFGPGTRLTVL.

In this sample, this clonotype turned up a few times. This chain links TRBV2 with TRBJ2-7, with 8 bases fitting TRBD1. Germline CDR1 SNHLY, CDR2 FYNNEI. The CDR3 consists of 14 residues. The J segment lost 1 base and the V segment lost 5 bases, leaving 4 bases of the junction unmatched. The CDR3 region is CASSPGQVSYEQYF. CDR3 coding DNA: TGTGCCAGCAGTCCGGGACAGGTGTCCTACGAGCAGTACTTC. Together with reference TRBV2 and TRBJ2-7, the CDR3 gives the full variable domain: EPEVTQTPSHQVTQMGQEVILRCVPISNHLYFYWYRQILGQKVEFLVSFYNNEISEKSEIFDDQFSVERPDGSNFTLKIRSTKLEDSAMYFCASSPGQVSYEQYFGPGTRLTVT.

The chain has TRBV20-1 and TRBJ2-3; D gene uncertain. The CDR3 extends over 12 amino acids. V gave up 7 bases and J gave up 2 bases, with 10 bases separating them. CDR1 and CDR2 (germline): DFQATT, SNEGSKA (reference sequence). The CDR3 DNA sequence: TGCAGTGTCGTGGCCTCCACAGATACGCAGTATTTT. It is translated as CSVVASTDTQYF.

This rearrangement joins TRBV11-2 to TRBJ2-3; 15 bases map to TRBD2. V was pared by 5 bases and J by 3 bases, with 15 bases of the junction left unmatched. The CDR3 extends over 20 amino acids. The germline V gene encodes CDR1 SGHAT and CDR2 FQNNGV. CDR3 protein: CASSLGAPGTSGRKTDTQYF. CDR3 DNA: TGTGCCAGCAGCCTAGGTGCCCCCGGGACTAGCGGGAGGAAGACAGATACGCAGTATTTT.

This clonotype was observed once. The rearrangement joins TRBV6-1 to TRBJ1-1; 7 positions agree with TRBD1. After removal of 10 bases from V and 11 bases from J, the junction contained 10 bases not matched to a gene. CDR1 and CDR2 (germline): MNHNS, SASEGT. The CDR3 consists of 11 residues. CDR3 sequence: CATDRAQRAFF. CDR3 DNA: TGTGCCACCGACAGGGCCCAGAGGGCTTTCTTT.

The chain has TRBV7-8 and TRBJ1-1, with TRBD1 matching over 11 bases. The CDR3 sequence is 19 residues long. With 2 bases clipped from V and 0 bases from J, the junction kept 11 bases outside the gene matches. Germline CDR1 SGHVS, CDR2 FQNEAQ. CDR3 sequence reads: CASSLIMRTGGSLNTEAFF. For the CDR3, the DNA is TGTGCCAGCAGCTTAATAATGAGGACAGGGGGCTCCTTGAACACTGAAGCTTTCTTT.

The sample holds a few counts of this clonotype. V and J are TRBV5-6 and TRBJ1-6; no firm D call. This CDR3 contains 15 residues. Between the trimmed V and J ends, which lost 5 bases and 9 bases, there was a span of 18 bases. From germline, CDR1 is SGHDT and CDR2 YYEEEE. Here the CDR3 reads CASSSRRGEGSPLHF. CDR3 coding DNA: TGTGCCAGCAGTTCTAGGCGGGGTGAGGGTTCACCCCTCCACTTT. Supplemented by reference TRBV5-6 and TRBJ1-6, the full variable domain reads DAGVTQSPTHLIKTRGQQVTLRCSPKSGHDTVSWYQQALGQGPQFIFQYYEEEERQRGNFPDRFSGHQFPNYSSELNVNALLLGDSALYLCASSSRRGEGSPLHFGNGTRLTVT.

The genes are TRBV5-6 and TRBJ2-5; unclear D gene. V shed 1 base and J shed 7 bases, with 8 bases lying between them. The CDR3 is made up of 12 amino acids. Germline V gene data show CDR1 as SGHDT and CDR2 as YYEEEE. The CDR3 sequence: CASSLQDGTQYF. CDR3 nucleotide sequence: TGTGCCAGCAGCTTGCAGGATGGGACCCAGTACTTC.

This clonotype has just a few counts. A read error may produce the germline difference seen at one junction end. V is TRBV7-7 and J is TRBJ1-3, with 8 positions matching TRBD1. CDR1 is SSHAT, CDR2 FNYEAQ, per germline (reference sequence). CDR3 length equals 13 residues. The CDR3 DNA reads as TGTGCTAGCAGCCCAGGACAGGGCAACACCATATATTTT. Translating gives CASSPGQGNTIYF.

This chain links TRBV27 with TRBJ1-2; TRBD1 is a possible D gene (5 bases). Trimming left V 6 bases short and J 7 bases short, with 15 bases between. The V gene's germline CDR1 is MNHEY and CDR2 SMNVEV (reference sequence). The CDR3 contains 13 residues. The CDR3 DNA reads TGTGCCAGCAGACAGATGGGGGTCGTTGGCTACACCTTC. Amino acids: CASRQMGVVGYTF.

The chain is built from TRBV27 and TRBJ1-6; D unclear. Trimming left V 6 bases short and J 5 bases short, with 11 bases between. Germline loops: CDR1 MNHEY, CDR2 SMNVEV (reference sequence). This CDR3 has 14 amino acids. The CDR3 DNA is TGTGCCAGCAGGGTTCTCGGGAATAATTCACCCCTCCACTTT. As protein: CASRVLGNNSPLHF.

Details on this clonotype: One junction end does not reproduce the germline sequence, and a read error may be involved. The chain employs TRBV5-1 and TRBJ2-5; possible D gene TRBD1, 6 bases. The CDR3 loop spans 16 amino acids. CDR1 SGHRS and CDR2 YFSETQ come from the germline V gene. The CDR3 coding sequence is TGCACCAGCAGCTTGGTTGGGGGCAGCCACCAAGAGACCCAGTACTTC. Protein sequence: CTSSLVGGSHQETQYF.

For the CDR3, the DNA is TGTGCCAGCAGCTTATTGAGCTCTTCTGAAGCTTTCTTT. Encoded protein: CASSLLSSSEAFF. The V gene is TRBV7-2, the J gene TRBJ1-1; D gene unclear. Per germline, CDR1 SGHTA and CDR2 FQGNSA. The CDR3 has 13 amino acids. The V gene lost 2 bases and the J gene lost 6 bases, with 10 bases spanning the gap.

The chain combines TRBV14 with TRBJ2-7; possible D gene TRBD1, 5 bases. CDR1 and CDR2 from the germline V gene are SGHDN and FVKESK. Trimming removed 5 bases at V and 3 bases at J, with 5 bases between. This CDR3 has 11 amino acids. DNA for the CDR3: TGTGCCAGCAGCACAGGCTACGAGCAGTACTTC. This sequence encodes CASSTGYEQYF. Supplemented by reference TRBV14 and TRBJ2-7, the full variable domain reads EAGVTQFPSHSVIEKGQTVTLRCDPISGHDNLYWYRRVMGKEIKFLLHFVKESKQDESGMPNNRFLAERTGGTYSTLKVQPAELEDSGVYFCASSTGYEQYFGPGTRLTVT.

The chain combines TRBV6-2 or TRBV6-3 with TRBJ2-7; no definite D call. Trimming took off 0 bases at V and 1 base at J, with 10 bases between the two ends. CDR3 length: 15 residues. In germline, CDR1 is MNHEY, CDR2 SVGEGT. The CDR3 DNA reads as TGTGCCAGCAGTTACTCGGGTAGGAGTTCCTACGAGCAGTACTTC. It yields the protein CASSYSGRSSYEQYF.

This chain links TRBV5-1 with TRBJ2-2, with 10 bases identical to TRBD1. Per germline, CDR1 SGHRS and CDR2 YFSETQ. The CDR3 totals 15 residues. J lost 6 bases, V lost 6 bases, and 8 bases had no gene match. The CDR3: CASTRDRGLSGELFF. CDR3 DNA: TGCGCCAGCACCCGGGACAGGGGTCTATCCGGGGAGCTGTTTTTT.